The 8 T cell receptor beta chains in this list originate from one sample, sequenced in a study of shared clonotypes between healthy human individuals. TCRdb's copy holds only in-frame clones and misses some; the assay was immunoSEQ multiplex PCR. This table holds some 120,000 clones, about 63% found once. The sample consisted of memory CD8+ T cells sorted from blood. Subset specified: CD45RO+ cells pooled with CCR7-negative TemRA cells. Receptor source: a woman aged 30 to 39 in good health.

This clone was recorded a few times. CDR3 in amino acids: CASSLAFSGSKDTQYF. CDR3 nucleotide sequence: TGTGCCAGCAGCTTAGCGTTTAGCGGGAGTAAGGATACGCAGTATTTT. The J gene is TRBJ2-3, the V gene TRBV7-9; 9 bases are a match to TRBD2. The V gene's germline CDR1 is SEHNR and CDR2 FQNEAQ (reference sequence). V was pared by 0 bases and J by 6 bases, with 7 bases of the junction left unmatched. The CDR3 has 16 residues.

The chain couples TRBV19 to TRBJ1-2; weak D call: TRBD1 (6 bases). This CDR3 region has 14 residues. CDR1 and CDR2 (germline): LNHDA, SQIVND (reference sequence). V lost 7 bases and J 3 bases, leaving 15 bases between the germline ends. For the CDR3, the DNA is TGTGCCAGTATCATTCCGGGACAACACTATGGCTACACCTTC. Its protein is CASIIPGQHYGYTF.

The V call is TRBV6-1, the J call TRBJ2-7; D is perhaps TRBD1 or TRBD2 (5 bases each). This CDR3 spans 14 amino acids. Trimming shortened V by 4 bases and J by 0 bases, and 10 bases separated the two germline ends. From germline, CDR1 is MNHNS and CDR2 SASEGT. CDR3 sequence: CASSGRGASYEQYF. The DNA for the CDR3 is TGTGCCAGCAGTGGGAGAGGGGCCTCCTACGAGCAGTACTTC.

Concerning this clone itself: With only one base between it and a far larger clone, this is likely a read error. Other nucleotide sequences in the sample specify the same CDR3. The chain has TRBV6-1 and TRBJ1-5; 7 positions match TRBD1. The CDR3 is 16 amino acids. Looked up from germline, CDR1 is MNHNS and CDR2 is SASEGT. In nucleotides, the CDR3 is TGCGCCAGCAGTGAAGCCCCCGGACAGGGCAATCAGCCCCAGCATTTT. As protein: CASSEAPGQGNQPQHF.

This clone was counted at least ten times. The J gene is TRBJ2-7, the V gene TRBV5-4, with no clear D. Per germline, CDR1 SGHNT and CDR2 YYREEE (reference sequence). Deletions cut 4 bases from V and 3 bases from J, with 17 bases between. This CDR3 is 15 amino acids long. The CDR3 DNA follows: TGTGCCAGCAGCCTCGCGATTGCTTCAGTCTACGAGCAGTACTTC. Protein product: CASSLAIASVYEQYF.

CDR3 sequence reads: CASRSQVVEKLFF. The CDR3 bases are TGTGCCAGCAGATCACAGGTCGTAGAAAAACTGTTTTTT. The chain couples TRBV25-1 to TRBJ1-4; possible D gene TRBD1, 5 bases. Looked up from germline, CDR1 is MGHDK and CDR2 is SYGVNS. The CDR3 has 13 amino acids. V lost 6 bases and J lost 8, with 13 bases in between.

The chain joins TRBV28 to TRBJ2-7; the D gene is possibly TRBD2 (6 bases). The CDR3 has 13 amino acids. CDR1 and CDR2 from the germline V gene are MDHEN and SYDVKM. Trimming removed 2 bases at V and 8 bases at J, with 13 bases between. In DNA, the CDR3 is TGTGCCAGCAGTTTACGGGGGTATGAGCAGCAGTACTTC. Encoded protein: CASSLRGYEQQYF.

V is TRBV7-9 and J is TRBJ1-3; maybe TRBD1 (6 bases). Germline assignment: CDR1 SEHNR and CDR2 FQNEAQ (reference sequence). Between the trimmed V and J ends, which lost 6 bases and 0 bases, there was a span of 15 bases. This CDR3 is built from 16 residues. CDR3 in DNA: TGTGCCAGCAGGCTATCATCAGGGGCCTCTGGAAACACCATATATTTT. It translates to CASRLSSGASGNTIYF.